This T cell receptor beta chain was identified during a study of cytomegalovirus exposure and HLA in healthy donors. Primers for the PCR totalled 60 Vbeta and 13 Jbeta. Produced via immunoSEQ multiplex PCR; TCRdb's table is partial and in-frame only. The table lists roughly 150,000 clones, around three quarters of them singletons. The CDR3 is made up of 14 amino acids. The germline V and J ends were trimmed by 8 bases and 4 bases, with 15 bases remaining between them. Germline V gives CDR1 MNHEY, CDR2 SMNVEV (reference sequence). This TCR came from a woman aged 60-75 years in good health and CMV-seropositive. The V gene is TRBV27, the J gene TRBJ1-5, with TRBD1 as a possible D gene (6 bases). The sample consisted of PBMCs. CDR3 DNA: TGTGCCAGCCCCTCGCGGACAGAGAATCAGCCCCAGCATTTT. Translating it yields CASPSRTENQPQHF.